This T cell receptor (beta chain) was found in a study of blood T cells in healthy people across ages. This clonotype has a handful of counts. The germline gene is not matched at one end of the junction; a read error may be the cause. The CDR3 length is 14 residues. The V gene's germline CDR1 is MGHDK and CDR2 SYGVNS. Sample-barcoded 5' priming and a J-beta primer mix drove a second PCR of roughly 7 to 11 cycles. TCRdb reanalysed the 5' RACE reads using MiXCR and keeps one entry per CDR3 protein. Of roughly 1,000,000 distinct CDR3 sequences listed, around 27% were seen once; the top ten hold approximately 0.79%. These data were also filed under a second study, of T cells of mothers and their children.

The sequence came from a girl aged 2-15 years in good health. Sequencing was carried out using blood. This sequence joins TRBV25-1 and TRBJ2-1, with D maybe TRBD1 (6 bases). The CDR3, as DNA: TGTGTCAGCAGCCGGGACACCTCCTACAATGAGCAGTTCTTC. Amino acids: CVSSRDTSYNEQFF.